One and the same sample provided the 30 T cell receptor beta chains below, sequenced in a study of T cells in Graves' hyperthyroidism and ophthalmopathy. RNA transcripts were the template for amplifying TCR beta CDR3 regions. A first-round RT-PCR of the TCR CDR3 used the HTBI primer set. TCRdb ran MiXCR on the multiplex PCR reads and lists one entry per CDR3 protein. Counted here are approximately 300,000 distinct CDR3 sequences, about 17% occurring once; the ten biggest clones make up less than 70%. Source material: blood. The source of these receptors is a woman aged 55-75 years with Graves' ophthalmopathy.

The DNA for the CDR3 is TGCAGCGTTGAACGCCCAGACTATGGCTACACCTTC. This sequence encodes CSVERPDYGYTF. V and J are TRBV29-1 and TRBJ1-2; D is unresolved. V was cut by 2 bases and J by 3 bases, with 7 bases left in between. This CDR3 has 12 residues. Germline-derived CDR1 and CDR2 are SQVTM and ANQGSEA.

The table lists this clonotype with many counts. This rearrangement joins TRBV7-2 to TRBJ2-1, with TRBD2 identical over 13 bases. CDR3 length: 16 amino acids. Germline trimming cut 0 bases from V and 8 bases from J; bases unmatched to any gene: 4. The germline gives CDR1 SGHTA, CDR2 FQGNSA. The DNA for the CDR3 is TGTGCCAGCAGCTTAGCCGGGACTAGCGGGGCGTATGAGCAGTTCTTC. It codes for CASSLAGTSGAYEQFF.

The table lists this clonotype with many counts. The rearrangement joins TRBV28 to TRBJ2-5; TRBD1 might be the D (5 bases). This CDR3 has 14 amino acids. The germline CDR1 and CDR2 sequences are MDHEN and SYDVKM. Trimming removed 4 bases from V and 5 bases from J, with 14 bases in between. The DNA for the CDR3 is TGTGCCAGCAGTTATGTCTCAGGGTTTGAGACCCAGTACTTC. This sequence encodes CASSYVSGFETQYF.

In its sample, this clonotype was seen many times. V is TRBV7-3 and J is TRBJ2-7; 8 bases align to TRBD2. In germline, CDR1 is SGHTA, CDR2 FQGTGA. The CDR3 spans 14 residues. The junction had 4 bases not matched to a gene; V was cut back by 3 bases and J by 3 bases. The CDR3 loop reads CASSFSSGSYEQYF. CDR3 sequence (DNA): TGTGCCAGCAGCTTTTCCAGCGGGAGCTACGAGCAGTACTTC.

This chain links TRBV7-2 with TRBJ2-3; D is possibly TRBD2 (6 bases). The CDR3 sequence is 16 residues long. The germline V gene has CDR1 SGHTA and CDR2 FQGNSA. V lost 5 bases, J lost 2 bases, and 17 bases lay in between. CDR3 DNA: TGTGCCAGCAGCACTCTGGGGGAGCGGGCCACAGATACGCAGTATTTT. This codes for CASSTLGERATDTQYF.

The rearrangement joins TRBV6-2 or TRBV6-3 to TRBJ2-7; 7 bases are shared with TRBD1. The V and J ends lost 0 bases and 7 bases, in that order; junction bases with no gene match: 3. The germline gives CDR1 MNHEY, CDR2 SVGEGT. CDR3 length: 13 residues. Here the CDR3 DNA reads TGTGCCAGCAGTTACTCGACAGGGTTGGAGCAGTACTTC. Translation: CASSYSTGLEQYF.

As regards this clonotype: This could be a read error, since a much larger clone is one nucleotide away. V is TRBV6-5 and J is TRBJ2-3, with TRBD1 as a possible D gene (5 bases). The CDR3 has 14 amino acids. Germline CDR1 is MNHEY and CDR2 is SVGAGI. CDR3 loop: CASGYDPGIRTQYF. CDR3 coding DNA: TGTGCCAGCGGTTACGATCCAGGGATCAGAACGCAGTATTTT.

This clonotype was found a few times. The CDR3 nucleotides read TGCGCCAGCAGTGGGTTAACAGGGCCAGGCTACACCTTC. It encodes CASSGLTGPGYTF. V gene TRBV10-2 combines with J gene TRBJ1-2, with D perhaps TRBD1 (6 bases). This CDR3 comprises 13 residues. The germline V and J ends were trimmed by 4 bases and 8 bases, with 14 bases remaining between them. From germline, CDR1 is WSHSY and CDR2 SAAADI.

CDR3 sequence (DNA): TGTGCCAGCAGTTTATCGGGGATTAATGAAAAACTGTTTTTT. It yields the protein CASSLSGINEKLFF. This rearrangement joins TRBV12-3 or TRBV12-4 to TRBJ1-4; D ambiguous. The V and J ends lost 2 bases and 4 bases respectively, with 8 bases between them. This CDR3 contains 14 residues.

This chain uses TRBV27 with TRBJ1-6; no clear D. Trimming took 1 base from V and 7 from J, leaving 5 bases between them. The germline V gene has CDR1 MNHEY and CDR2 SMNVEV (reference sequence). This CDR3 has 13 residues. The CDR3 DNA follows: TGTGCCAGCAGTTTATATTTCAATTCACCCCTCCACTTT. Residues: CASSLYFNSPLHF.

This chain uses TRBV7-9 with TRBJ2-3, with 8 bases aligning to TRBD2. The CDR3 loop spans 16 amino acids. V shed 6 bases, J shed 0 bases, and the junction held 8 bases outside the gene matches. Germline V gives CDR1 SEHNR, CDR2 FQNEAQ (reference sequence). The CDR3 DNA reads as TGTGCCAGCAGACCTAAGCGGGGGTCTAGCACAGATACGCAGTATTTT. It codes for CASRPKRGSSTDTQYF.

This clonotype was seen repeatedly, ten times or more. The V and J genes are TRBV7-2 and TRBJ2-1; D is perhaps TRBD2 (5 bases). V lost 2 bases, J lost 0 bases, and 20 bases lay in between. Germline V gene lookup returns CDR1 SGHTA and CDR2 FQGNSA. This CDR3 is 19 amino acids long. In nucleotides, the CDR3 is TGTGCCAGCAGCTTAAGGGCCAGGACGAGGGAAAGCTCCTACAATGAGCAGTTCTTC. It is translated as CASSLRARTRESSYNEQFF.

This clonotype was counted at least ten times. The rearrangement joins TRBV18 to TRBJ1-1; the D gene is possibly TRBD1 (5 bases). The CDR3 has 16 residues. The germline gives CDR1 KGHSH, CDR2 LQKENI. Trimming took 0 bases from V and 3 from J, leaving 14 bases between them. CDR3 in DNA: TGTGCCAGCTCACCACCAGGGACGGCCGGGGACACTGAAGCTTTCTTT. Protein product: CASSPPGTAGDTEAFF.

The sample holds many counts of this clonotype. The chain couples TRBV6-2 or TRBV6-3 to TRBJ2-7; possibly TRBD1 for D (6 bases). This CDR3 region has 17 residues. CDR1 and CDR2 (germline): MNHEY, SVGEGT. V was cut by 3 bases and J by 0 bases, with 18 bases left in between. The CDR3 sequence is CASSYQTGRDFSYEQYF. DNA for the CDR3: TGTGCCAGCAGTTATCAAACAGGGAGAGACTTCTCCTACGAGCAGTACTTC.

In this sample, this clonotype turned up many times. The chain is built from TRBV19 and TRBJ2-7, with D perhaps TRBD1 or TRBD2 (5 bases each). V was trimmed by 5 bases and J by 2 bases, leaving 16 bases between them. Germline-derived CDR1 and CDR2 are LNHDA and SQIVND (reference sequence). This CDR3 has 15 amino acids. CDR3 nucleotide sequence: TGTGCCAGTAGTTCTTTCCGGGACGTAGCCTACGAGCAGTACTTC. Residues: CASSSFRDVAYEQYF.

This rearrangement joins TRBV19 to TRBJ1-1; weak D call: TRBD1 (6 bases). This CDR3 spans 14 amino acids. Germline V CDR1 and CDR2: LNHDA, SQIVND (reference sequence). Trimming removed 6 bases from V and 4 bases from J, with 15 bases in between. The CDR3 DNA follows: TGTGCCAGTAGATCGATACAGGGTCCCACTGAAGCTTTCTTT. This translates into CASRSIQGPTEAFF.

The chain uses TRBV27 and TRBJ2-6; D gene ambiguous. The germline V and J ends were trimmed by 5 bases and 4 bases, with 15 bases remaining between them. From germline, CDR1 is MNHEY and CDR2 SMNVEV (reference sequence). This CDR3 comprises 16 residues. The CDR3 DNA follows: TGTGCCAGCAGTCCTGGACGGAACCCCGGGGCCAACGTCCTGACTTTC. Its translation is CASSPGRNPGANVLTF.

This clonotype was observed a handful of times. The rearrangement links TRBV5-1 to TRBJ2-3, with 8 bases identical to TRBD1. CDR1 is SGHRS, CDR2 YFSETQ, per germline. CDR3 length: 15 residues. The V gene end was trimmed by 0 bases and the J gene end by 6 bases; junction bases not matched to a gene: 6. The CDR3 reads CASSLEAGGRDTQYF. In DNA form, the CDR3 reads TGCGCCAGCAGCTTGGAAGCAGGGGGCAGGGATACGCAGTATTTT.

Regarding this clonotype: Just one base apart from a much larger clone, this may be a read error. CDR3 sequence reads: CSEEQEPYEQYF. DNA for the CDR3: TGCAGTGAGGAACAGGAACCCTACGAGCAGTACTTC. The chain employs TRBV20-1 and TRBJ2-7; D is perhaps TRBD1 (5 bases). CDR1 is DFQATT, CDR2 SNEGSKA, per germline (reference sequence). The CDR3 sequence is 12 residues long. V lost 7 bases and J 2 bases, leaving 12 bases between the germline ends.

At least ten counts were recorded for this clonotype. This CDR3 is CASTQGAGMNTEAFF. The CDR3 region has the DNA TGTGCCAGCACCCAGGGGGCCGGGATGAACACTGAAGCTTTCTTT. The V call is TRBV7-9, the J call TRBJ1-1; 8 nucleotides agree with TRBD1. With 7 bases clipped from V and 0 bases from J, the junction kept 7 bases outside the gene matches. CDR1 is SEHNR, CDR2 FQNEAQ, per germline (reference sequence). There are 15 residues in the CDR3. Combining the CDR3 with reference TRBV7-9 and TRBJ1-1 gives the whole variable domain DTGVSQNPRHKITKRGQNVTFRCDPISEHNRLYWYRQTLGQGPEFLTYFQNEAQLEKSRLLSDRFSAERPKGSFSTLEIQRTEQGDSAMYLCASTQGAGMNTEAFFGQGTRLTVV.

Ten or more counts support this clonotype. This chain joins TRBV2 and TRBJ2-1; maybe TRBD2 (5 bases). The V and J ends lost 6 bases and 2 bases respectively, with 8 bases between them. The V gene's germline CDR1 is SNHLY and CDR2 FYNNEI. This CDR3 contains 13 residues. This CDR3 reads CASRTGTYNEQFF. CDR3 in DNA: TGTGCCAGCAGAACCGGGACCTACAATGAGCAGTTCTTC.

This clonotype was seen many times. This chain links TRBV4-1 with TRBJ2-7, with 8 bases aligning to TRBD2. CDR3 length: 16 amino acids. V lost 4 bases and J lost 2; bases outside the gene matches: 10. Germline V lookup: CDR1 MGHRA, CDR2 YSYEKL. The CDR3 loop is CASSRLPTGLAYEQYF. CDR3 nucleotides: TGCGCCAGCAGCCGTCTACCCACGGGACTAGCCTACGAGCAGTACTTC.

V gene TRBV20-1 combines with J gene TRBJ1-2; 7 nucleotides match TRBD1. V shed 6 bases, J shed 3 bases, and the junction held 7 bases outside the gene matches. This CDR3 contains 13 residues. Germline V gene data show CDR1 as DFQATT and CDR2 as SNEGSKA (reference sequence). The CDR3 region has the DNA TGCAGTGCCACTTCCGACAGGGACTATGGCTACACCTTC. This codes for CSATSDRDYGYTF.

In its sample, this clonotype was seen a few times. This chain connects TRBV4-2 to TRBJ2-3; D possibly uses TRBD1 or TRBD2 (7 bases each). The CDR3 spans 16 residues. With 2 bases removed from V and 5 bases from J, the gap between germline ends came to 17 bases. CDR1 is LGHNA and CDR2 is YNFKEQ in the germline V gene. CDR3 nucleotide sequence: TGTGCCAGCAGCCAACGAGCGGGGCAGGGGGAAGATACGCAGTATTTT. Amino acid sequence: CASSQRAGQGEDTQYF.

In this sample, this clonotype turned up many times. This sequence joins TRBV12-3 or TRBV12-4 and TRBJ2-1; 7 positions agree with TRBD2. V dropped 7 bases and J dropped 4; count of bases not matched to a gene: 4. This CDR3 comprises 13 residues. CDR3 sequence: CASTPGLYNEQFF. In DNA, the CDR3 is TGTGCCAGCACCCCGGGACTATACAATGAGCAGTTCTTC.

There are many counts of this clonotype. The CDR3 region is CAWSSGSHEQYF. The CDR3, as DNA: TGTGCCTGGAGTTCGGGGTCACACGAGCAGTACTTC. The rearrangement joins TRBV30 to TRBJ2-7; maybe TRBD2 (5 bases). The ends were cut back, 2 bases at V and 5 bases at J, with 10 bases in the middle. Germline V gives CDR1 GTSNPN, CDR2 SVGIG (reference sequence). The CDR3 runs to 12 residues.

This clonotype was counted between two and nine times. The gene calls are TRBV29-1 and TRBJ2-2; D is ambiguous. Germline CDR1 is SQVTM and CDR2 is ANQGSEA. V was clipped by 4 bases and J by 3 bases, with 12 bases between them. The CDR3 is 14 residues long. The CDR3 is CSVGLRQDTGELFF. The DNA of the CDR3 is TGCAGCGTTGGCTTACGGCAAGACACCGGGGAGCTGTTTTTT.

This clonotype has more than one count but fewer than ten. The V gene is TRBV28, the J gene TRBJ1-2; 8 nucleotides line up with TRBD1. Trimming cost V 5 bases and J 4 bases; bases outside gene matches: 3. The CDR3 has 13 residues. From germline, CDR1 is MDHEN and CDR2 SYDVKM. CDR3 DNA sequence: TGTGCCAGCAGTCAGGGGGCCCTCTATGGCTACACCTTC. Protein: CASSQGALYGYTF.

In DNA form, the CDR3 reads TGCGCCAGCAGCCTCCACCCGGACAGCTACGAGCAGTACTTC. Amino acids: CASSLHPDSYEQYF. This chain uses TRBV4-1 with TRBJ2-7; D is possibly TRBD1 (6 bases). CDR1 and CDR2 from the germline V gene are MGHRA and YSYEKL. CDR3 length equals 14 residues. Trimming took off 4 bases at V and 3 bases at J, with 13 bases between the two ends.

The chain carries TRBV7-9 and TRBJ2-2; 11 bases map to TRBD2. The J segment lost 6 bases and the V segment lost 6 bases, leaving 9 bases of the junction unmatched. The CDR3 is 16 amino acids. Germline V lookup: CDR1 SEHNR, CDR2 FQNEAQ (reference sequence). In nucleotides, the CDR3 is TGTGCCAGCAGATATAAGGGACTAGCGGACGCCGGGGAGCTGTTTTTT. It is translated as CASRYKGLADAGELFF.